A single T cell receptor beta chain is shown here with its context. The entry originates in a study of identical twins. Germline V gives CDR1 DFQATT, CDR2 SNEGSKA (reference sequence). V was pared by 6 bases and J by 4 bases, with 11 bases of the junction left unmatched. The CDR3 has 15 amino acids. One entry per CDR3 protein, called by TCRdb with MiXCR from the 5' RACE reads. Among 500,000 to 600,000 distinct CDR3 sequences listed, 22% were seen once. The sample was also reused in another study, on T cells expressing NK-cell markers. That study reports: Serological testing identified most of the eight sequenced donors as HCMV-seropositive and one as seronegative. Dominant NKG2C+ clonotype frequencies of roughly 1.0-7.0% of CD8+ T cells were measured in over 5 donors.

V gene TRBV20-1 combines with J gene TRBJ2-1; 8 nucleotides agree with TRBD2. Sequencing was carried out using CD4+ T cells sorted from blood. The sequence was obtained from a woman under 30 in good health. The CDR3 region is CSASQGSGVYNEQFF. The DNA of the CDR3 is TGCAGTGCCAGTCAGGGTAGCGGGGTATACAATGAGCAGTTCTTC.